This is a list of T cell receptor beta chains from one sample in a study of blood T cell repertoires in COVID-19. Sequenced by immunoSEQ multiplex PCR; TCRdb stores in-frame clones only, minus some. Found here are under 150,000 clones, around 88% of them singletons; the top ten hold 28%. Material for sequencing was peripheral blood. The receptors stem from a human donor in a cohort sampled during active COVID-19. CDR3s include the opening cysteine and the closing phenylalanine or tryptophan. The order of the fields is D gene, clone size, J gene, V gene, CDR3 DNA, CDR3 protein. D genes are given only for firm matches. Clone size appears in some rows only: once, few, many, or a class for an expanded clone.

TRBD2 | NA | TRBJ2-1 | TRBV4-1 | TGCGCCAGCAGCCAACCTAGCGGGGGGGCATATGAGCAGTTCTTC | CASSQPSGGAYEQFF
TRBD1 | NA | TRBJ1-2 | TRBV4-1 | TGCGCCAGCAGCCAAGAAACGGGGGCAGGGGGCCTCTATGGCTACACCTTC | CASSQETGAGGLYGYTF
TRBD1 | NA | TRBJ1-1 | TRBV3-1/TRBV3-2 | TGTGCCAGCAGCTCTTGGACAGGGGCGAACACTGAAGCTTTCTTT | CASSSWTGANTEAFF
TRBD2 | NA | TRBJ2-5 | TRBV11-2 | TGTGCCAGCAGCTTAGTTACGGGGGGGCGGGAGACCCAGTACTTC | CASSLVTGGRETQYF
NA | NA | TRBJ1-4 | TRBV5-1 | TGCGCCAGCAGCTTGAAAGGCAGCGGTGGGGAAAAACTGTTTTTT | CASSLKGSGGEKLFF
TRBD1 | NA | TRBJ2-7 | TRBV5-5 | TGTGCCAGCAGCTTCTTTTGGGACAGGGGGTCCTACGAGCAGTACTTC | CASSFFWDRGSYEQYF
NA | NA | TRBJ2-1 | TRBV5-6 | TGTGCCAGCAGCCGCAGGAGGGGCAATGAGCAGTTCTTC | CASSRRRGNEQFF
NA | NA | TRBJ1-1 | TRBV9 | TGTGCCAGCAGCGTAGCAGTTATGAACACTGAAGCTTTCTTT | CASSVAVMNTEAFF
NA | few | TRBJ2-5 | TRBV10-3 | TGTGCCATCAGGGCCGACAGCAATCAAGAGACCCAGTACTTC | CAIRADSNQETQYF
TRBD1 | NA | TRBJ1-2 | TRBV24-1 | TGTGCCACCAGTGATATCTCAGGGGGTTATGGCTACACCTTC | CATSDISGGYGYTF
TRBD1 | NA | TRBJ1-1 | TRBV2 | TGTGCCAGCAGTGAATTGACAGGGCGGGGAACTGAAGCTTTCTTT | CASSELTGRGTEAFF
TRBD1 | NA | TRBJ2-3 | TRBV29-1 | TGCAGCGTTTCAGGACAGGGGCCCTCCACAGATACGCAGTATTTT | CSVSGQGPSTDTQYF
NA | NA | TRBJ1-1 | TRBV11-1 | TGTGCCAGCAAAGCGATTCGGAGGGACACTGAAGCTTTCTTT | CASKAIRRDTEAFF
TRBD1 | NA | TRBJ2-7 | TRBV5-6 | TGTGCCAGCAGCACTGACAGGGCCCCCTCCTACGAGCAGTACTTC | CASSTDRAPSYEQYF
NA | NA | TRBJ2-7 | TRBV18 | TGTGCCAGCTCACCACCGCTAAACTCCTACGAGCAGTACTTC | CASSPPLNSYEQYF
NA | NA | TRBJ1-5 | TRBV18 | TGTGCCAGCTCCGCAGGGGCGGTTGGCAATCAGCCCCAGCATTTT | CASSAGAVGNQPQHF
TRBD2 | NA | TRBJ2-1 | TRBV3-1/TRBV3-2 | TGTGCCAGCAGCCAAGACCCCCTGGCGGGGGGCTCCTACAATGAGCAGTTCTTC | CASSQDPLAGGSYNEQFF
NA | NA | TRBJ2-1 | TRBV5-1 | TGCGCCAGCAGCAACCGGCTAATGGGGGGTGAGCAGTTCTTC | CASSNRLMGGEQFF
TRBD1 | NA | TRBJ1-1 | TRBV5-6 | TGTGCCAGTCAACCCGGGACAGCGAACACTGAAGCTTTCTTT | CASQPGTANTEAFF
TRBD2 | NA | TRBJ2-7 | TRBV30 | TGTGCCTGGGGAACTAGCGGGGGTTTATCGTACTTC | CAWGTSGGLSYF
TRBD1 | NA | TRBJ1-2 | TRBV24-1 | TGTGCCACCAGTGATTCAGGGGGCTATGGCTACACCTTC | CATSDSGGYGYTF
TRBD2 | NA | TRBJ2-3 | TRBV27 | TGTGCCAGCAGTTATTTTACGTCCGGGGGGGGAGATACGCAGTATTTT | CASSYFTSGGGDTQYF
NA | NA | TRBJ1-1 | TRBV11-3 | TGTGCCAGCAGCTTGAACCTTCGGGCTGAAGCTTTCTTT | CASSLNLRAEAFF
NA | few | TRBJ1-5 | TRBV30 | TGTGCCTGGAGTGGCTCGTGGGCGTTCGGACAGCCCCAGCATTTT | CAWSGSWAFGQPQHF
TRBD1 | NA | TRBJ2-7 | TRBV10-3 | TGTGCCATCAGCTCAGGGGGAAACTACGAGCAGTACTTC | CAISSGGNYEQYF
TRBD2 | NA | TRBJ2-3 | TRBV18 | TGTGCCAGCTCACCACCGGCTAGCGGGGGGTCTGATACGCAGTATTTT | CASSPPASGGSDTQYF
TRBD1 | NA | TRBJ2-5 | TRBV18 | TGTGCCAGCTCACTACCAGGGGGCCAGACCCAGTACTTC | CASSLPGGQTQYF
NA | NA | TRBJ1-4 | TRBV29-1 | TGCAGCGCCAAGGGGAGGGCTGGGACGAATAATGAAAAACTGTTTTTT | CSAKGRAGTNNEKLFF
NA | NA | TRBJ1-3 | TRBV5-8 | TGTGCCAGCAGCTTCTCAGGTGGAAACACCATATATTTT | CASSFSGGNTIYF
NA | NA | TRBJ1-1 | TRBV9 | TGTGCCAGCAGTCCAACAGGGAACACTGAAGCTTTCTTT | CASSPTGNTEAFF
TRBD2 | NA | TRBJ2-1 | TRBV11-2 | TGTGCCAGCAGCCAGGGACTAGCGGGGGAGGAGTTCTTC | CASSQGLAGEEFF
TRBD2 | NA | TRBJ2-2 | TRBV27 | TGTGCCAGCAGTTACCGGGTAGCGGGGTTACTGCCGGGGGAGCTGTTTTTT | CASSYRVAGLLPGELFF
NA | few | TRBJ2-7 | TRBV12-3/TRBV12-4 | TGTGCCAGCACCAACCACGGAGCTGGAGAGCAGTACTTC | CASTNHGAGEQYF
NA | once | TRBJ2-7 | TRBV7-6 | TGTGCCAGCAGCTTAGTAACTACCCTCGGGGACGAGCAGTACTTC | CASSLVTTLGDEQYF
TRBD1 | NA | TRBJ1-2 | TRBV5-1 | TGCGCCAGCAGATACAGACAGGGGGCGAACTATGGCTACACCTTC | CASRYRQGANYGYTF
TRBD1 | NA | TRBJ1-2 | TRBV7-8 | TGTGCCAGCAGCTTAGTTCAGGGGGCTGACAGGGCCTATGGCTACACCTTC | CASSLVQGADRAYGYTF
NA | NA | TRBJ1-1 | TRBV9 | TGTGCCACCGGAGGGTTGGACACTGAAGCTTTCTTT | CATGGLDTEAFF